This T cell receptor (beta chain) was profiled in a study of CD8 T cells in cerebrospinal fluid in Alzheimer's disease (dated by TCRdb to 2018 to 2021). Study-level background: The study assessed CSF T cell clonal expansion with two single-cell approaches: plate-based nested PCR sequencing and droplet-based sequencing. Whether clonally expanded T cells were present in cerebrospinal fluid from healthy elderly individuals and from patients with neurodegenerative disease was tested. The droplet-based CSF analysis comparing patients with controls included roughly 9 healthy controls (approximately 11,000 cells) and roughly 9 patients with MCI or Alzheimer's disease (10,391 cells). A total of 20 to 25 samples were covered by the CSF gene-expression analysis, in which Parkinson's disease patients were included.

Every participant was in good physical condition and had no acute infectious disease. Neurodegeneration in patients was confirmed using biomarkers including neurofilament, amyloid-beta and tau. A live/dead marker was used to sort live CSF cells for droplet-based sequencing. CSF was obtained by lumbar puncture, and immune cells were pelleted by centrifugation at 300g. Each CSF sample was checked for red blood cells, and any sample showing blood contamination was excluded. CSF cells were cryopreserved in freezing medium, frozen overnight at -80 °C, and then stored in liquid nitrogen. Before analysis, CSF samples were kept in storage for less than seven months. What the study reported, not specific to this receptor: Only samples with detectable clones (11 healthy, 5 MCI, 5 AD, 6 PD) were included in the overall clonality comparison. Compared with controls, patients with MCI or Alzheimer's disease had a higher percentage of their CSF TCRs made up by the single largest clone. In pooled data, a highly expanded clone (at least 3% of TCRs) occurred in 1 of 10 healthy subjects versus most of the 6 Alzheimer's patients. Finding EBV-specific TCRs in CSF, the authors cautioned, does not establish a causal link between EBV and Alzheimer's disease. The EBV-specific clones were neither the most highly expanded clones nor enriched among patients.

This clonotype registers as medium-sized (0.01 to 0.1%) by frequency; no count is noted. Its binding antigen is unknown. CDR1 SGDLS and CDR2 YYNGEE were looked up in the germline V gene. The CDR3 contains 14 residues, cysteine and phenylalanine counted. No DNA appears here. Libraries were built with 10x single-cell sequencing. CSF cells were profiled with 10X Genomics single-cell V(D)J and 5' gene-expression libraries. An Illumina NextSeq550 was used to sequence CSF single-cell TCR libraries. From the authors' description of their analysis: V(D)J reads were aligned to the vdj-GRCh38 alts ensemble 2.0.0 reference and were analysed with the Cell Ranger vdj pipeline. Clonotypes were defined as cell barcodes sharing the same set of productive CDR3 nucleotide sequences. To link clonality with transcriptional profiles, clonotype information was incorporated into Seurat v3.0 gene-expression metadata. CSF cells with more than 1,800 genes, more than 7,500 UMIs or more than 10% mitochondrial reads were excluded. CDR3-beta sequences were compared against VDJdb to identify TCRs with known antigen specificity. Clone sharing was examined by network analysis using the R package qgraph, in which only TCRs with complete alpha and beta chains were included. One entry per CDR3 protein sequence results from the TCRdb reprocessing of the reads, with DNA left out. TCRdb, rather than the study authors, made the V and J calls. The data table for this sample lists some 1,600 distinct CDR3 sequences. The ten largest clones take up approximately 8% of the sample.

Specimen: cerebrospinal fluid. This receptor was identified in a human donor with mild cognitive impairment. The chain employs TRBV9 and TRBJ2-3. The CDR3 sequence is CASSASGKLDTQYF.